This T cell receptor beta chain was captured in a study of cytomegalovirus exposure and HLA in healthy donors. Amplification used 60 Vbeta primers and 13 Jbeta primers. Libraries were prepared by immunoSEQ multiplex PCR; TCRdb keeps only in-frame clonotypes and omits some of them. The table shows about 150,000 clones, with around 80% occurring only once. Study-wide findings and caveats: By a later analysis, the bulk of CMV-associated TCR beta chains appeared HLA-restricted.

In the case of this clone: Antigen: not known.

Germline CDR1 reads LGHNA; CDR2 reads YNFKEQ. The CDR3 loop spans 12 amino acids. With 3 bases removed from V and 2 bases from J, the gap between germline ends came to 5 bases. The chain is built from TRBV4-2 and TRBJ2-7, with a weak D call TRBD1 (5 bases). The origin of this receptor is a woman in her thirties or forties in good health and CMV-seronegative. The sequencing sample was made of PBMCs. CDR3 protein: CASSQGPYEQYF. In DNA, the CDR3 is TGTGCCAGCAGCCAGGGGCCCTACGAGCAGTACTTC.